The sequence of this TCR beta chain was determined in a study of T cell clones after liver transplantation (dated by TCRdb to about 2019). Background on the whole study: The samples were obtained from ITN030ST, a randomized trial that attempted immunosuppression withdrawal within 2 years after liver transplantation. The studied cohort comprised 8 liver transplant recipients, 3 classified as tolerant and 5 as non-tolerant. Tolerance meant complete immunosuppression withdrawal for at least one year without liver enzymes rising beyond twice the upper limit of normal. Donor-reactive T cell clones were identified using TCRbeta sequencing after a pre-transplant mixed lymphocyte reaction and were then followed in post-transplant blood. Of the eight recipients, a few were HCV-positive, while the remaining recipients had been transplanted for non-autoimmune, non-viral indications. Subjects received no induction therapy and standard immunosuppression until randomization at 12-24 months post-transplant. Third party-reactive TCRbeta sequences from pre-transplant MLRs were also identified as an antigen-independent comparator for donor-reactive sequences. Blood samples were collected pre-transplant, then pre-randomization ahead of withdrawal, and finally post-randomization once withdrawal had either been completed or failed. Summary of the overall study and its limitations: A significant post-transplant decrease in circulating donor-reactive CD4 TCRbeta sequences was observed in most of the 8 subjects, irrespective of tolerance or HCV status. Donor-reactive sequences declined more than third party-reactive ones, suggesting partial antigen-specific deletion unrelated to withdrawal success. Low numbers of available donor cells limited the measurable donor-reactive repertoire in a couple of subjects. When repertoire turnover was taken into account, detection of donor-reactive sequences was significantly reduced in 7 of 8 subjects for CD4 and in 8 of 8 subjects for CD8. The conclusions were preliminary, being limited by small, heterogeneous patient numbers and by non-standardized post-transplant time points. Since no allograft tissue specimens were available, donor-reactive T cells may have migrated into the graft instead of being deleted.

High-throughput TCRbeta CDR3 sequencing of frozen genomic DNA was performed by immunoSEQ, with PCR amplification, mapping, bias correction and internal controls included. As for how the authors treated the data: Productive rearrangements were kept, and unique TCRbeta sequences were defined by CDR3 nucleotide sequence plus V and J gene. For classification of a sequence as donor-reactive, at least 5-fold expansion in CFSE-low cells relative to unstimulated pre-transplant cells and a frequency of at least 0.01% were required. Minimum frequency thresholds were set for each subject on the basis of the unstimulated sample with the lowest template count, so that a detection power of at least 90% was ensured. Jensen-Shannon divergence between the top 1000 TCRbeta sequences post- versus pre-transplant served as the measure of repertoire turnover. Changes in detection of donor-reactive sequences were tested with two-sided Fisher's exact tests. In its TCRdb copy, this immuneACCESS table keeps in-frame sequences only and misses some clones. Where compared with another copy, unresolved V genes explain less than half of these, and the others have no known cause. D and trimming were read from the DNA, whereas the V and J calls and clone size are those reported in that table. A total of tens of thousands of clones appear in this sample, about 80% of them only once. The ten largest account for 0.65% to 0.85% of the sample.

Notes on this clone: This receptor's antigen is unknown. Base-call qualities are not available, and no considerably larger clone is one nucleotide away.

Thawed unstimulated PBMCs were stained for CD3, CD4 and CD8 and FACS-sorted into CD3+CD4+ and CD3+CD8+ populations. Each of the 8 studied subjects was randomized to immunosuppression withdrawal. Genomic DNA was isolated with the Qiagen DNeasy Blood and Tissue Kit. Its CDR3 holds 17 amino acids, cysteine through phenylalanine. Just CDR3 DNA is preserved here, 51 bases in frame from base 1. V loses 7 bases of germline sequence and J loses 3 bases, and the interval between the two ends is 19 bases. Reading the germline V gene (reference sequence) gives CDR1 SEHNR and CDR2 FQNEAQ. The chain joins TRBV7-9 to TRBJ2-6; the D call is tentative, TRBD1 or TRBD2, as each matches 5 bases. The source is a human patient who received a liver transplant. It is possible that, after a transplant, some T cells come from the graft donor. Here the sequenced sample was CD4+ T cells from blood, taken 12 months after liver transplant. This receptor carries the CDR3 CASTPTGTAIGANVLTF. The DNA sequence follows: TGTGCCAGCACCCCTACCGGGACCGCCATTGGGGCCAACGTCCTGACTTTC.